These 26 T cell receptor beta chains share one sample of origin, sequenced in a study of Ad26.COV2.S vaccination and SARS-CoV-2 variants. The protocol was immunoSEQ multiplex PCR, while the TCRdb copy is restricted to in-frame clones and leaves out a portion. The repertoire holds approximately 410,000 clones, with around nine tenths as singletons. The treatment: roughly 19 received Ad26.COV2.S at low or high dose, single or two shots; five or six received placebo; per-sample allocation not given. Sampling took place 63 days after the first vaccine or placebo injection. The sequenced sample was peripheral blood, obtained in a trial of Ad26.COV2.S vaccine versus placebo. These receptors were collected from a person aged 18-65 years who received the Ad26.COV2.S COVID-19 vaccine or a placebo.

V and J are TRBV7-2 and TRBJ2-2, with 11 bases that match TRBD2. Germline V gene sequence: CDR1 SGHTA, CDR2 FQGNSA. After removal of 3 bases from V and 5 bases from J, the junction contained 8 bases not matched to a gene. The CDR3 is 17 amino acids. The CDR3: CASSLDSGGARTGELFF. The CDR3 DNA reads TGTGCCAGCAGCTTGGATAGCGGGGGGGCTCGAACCGGGGAGCTGTTTTTT.

The V call is TRBV5-4, the J call TRBJ2-3; 9 bases fit TRBD1. From germline, CDR1 is SGHNT and CDR2 YYREEE (reference sequence). J lost 2 bases, V lost 4 bases, and 5 bases had no gene match. This CDR3 is built from 15 residues. CDR3 in amino acids: CASSADRGYTDTQYF. In nucleotides, the CDR3 is TGTGCCAGCAGCGCCGACAGGGGGTACACAGATACGCAGTATTTT.

The chain links TRBV4-3 to TRBJ2-3; D unresolved. The CDR3 totals 15 residues. The germline gives CDR1 LGHNA, CDR2 YSLEER. V shed 0 bases and J shed 0 bases, with 7 bases lying between them. CDR3 nucleotide sequence: TGCGCCAGCAGCCAAGATCCCGCAAGCACAGATACGCAGTATTTT. Translated: CASSQDPASTDTQYF.

The chain uses TRBV29-1 and TRBJ1-2; TRBD1 agrees at 11 bases. Germline V lookup: CDR1 SQVTM, CDR2 ANQGSEA. The V segment lost 4 bases and the J segment 8 bases; nucleotides outside the gene matches: 15. The CDR3 extends over 16 amino acids. The CDR3 nucleotides read TGCAGCGTTGGTCCCCGGAGGGACAGGGGGACTAACGGCTACACCTTC. Translating gives CSVGPRRDRGTNGYTF.

The chain joins TRBV15 to TRBJ2-2, with a weak D call TRBD1 (6 bases). With 0 bases removed from V and 5 bases from J, the gap between germline ends came to 13 bases. CDR1 and CDR2 (germline): LNHNV, YYDKDF (reference sequence). The CDR3 covers 16 residues. CDR3 residues: CATSRDTGQSTGELFF. The CDR3 DNA sequence: TGTGCCACCAGCAGAGATACCGGACAGAGTACCGGGGAGCTGTTTTTT.

This clone showed up just once. The chain combines TRBV4-3 with TRBJ2-3; possibly TRBD2 for D (5 bases). Per the germline V gene, CDR1 is LGHNA and CDR2 is YSLEER. V lost 0 bases to trimming and J lost 6 bases, with 16 bases between them. CDR3 size: 16 residues. This CDR3 is CASSQDRGRPTDTQYF. The CDR3 bases are TGCGCCAGCAGCCAAGATCGGGGTAGGCCAACCGATACGCAGTATTTT.

The J gene is TRBJ2-5, the V gene TRBV28; TRBD2 aligns across 7 bases. The germline CDR1 and CDR2 sequences are MDHEN and SYDVKM. The CDR3 is 18 amino acids. V lost 5 bases to trimming and J lost 1 base; unmatched junction nucleotides: 16. Here the CDR3 reads CASSGHGRESKFQETQYF. CDR3 sequence (DNA): TGTGCCAGCAGTGGACATGGGAGGGAAAGTAAATTCCAAGAGACCCAGTACTTC.

This sequence joins TRBV5-4 and TRBJ2-5; tentatively, D is TRBD1 (5 bases). The V end was cut by 0 bases, the J end by 2 bases, with 5 bases between. The CDR3 covers 13 residues. Germline-derived CDR1 and CDR2 are SGHNT and YYREEE (reference sequence). CDR3 DNA: TGTGCCAGCAGCTTGGGACAGCAAGAGACCCAGTACTTC. Its translation: CASSLGQQETQYF.

V gene TRBV19 combines with J gene TRBJ1-5; tentatively, D is TRBD1 (5 bases). Per germline, CDR1 LNHDA and CDR2 SQIVND (reference sequence). CDR3 size: 13 residues. V was trimmed by 8 bases and J by 6 bases, leaving 14 bases between them. This CDR3 reads CASEGVGGQPQHF. CDR3 DNA sequence: TGTGCCAGTGAAGGGGTCGGGGGTCAGCCCCAGCATTTT. The whole variable domain, remainder taken from reference TRBV19 and TRBJ1-5, is DGGITQSPKYLFRKEGQNVTLSCEQNLNHDAMYWYRQDPGQGLRLIYYSQIVNDFQKGDIAEGYSVSREKKESFPLTVTSAQKNPTAFYLCASEGVGGQPQHFGDGTRLSIL.

V is TRBV29-1 and J is TRBJ1-2; perhaps TRBD1 as D (5 bases). Trimming took off 5 bases at V and 4 bases at J, with 20 bases between the two ends. Germline V gene lookup returns CDR1 SQVTM and CDR2 ANQGSEA. This CDR3 spans 15 amino acids. The CDR3 coding sequence is TGCAGCGTTCCAAGAAGCGCAGGGTCTGCCTATGGCTACACCTTC. It yields the protein CSVPRSAGSAYGYTF.

The chain couples TRBV19 to TRBJ1-2, with 7 bases that match TRBD1. J lost 4 bases, V lost 2 bases, and 16 bases had no gene match. Looked up from germline, CDR1 is LNHDA and CDR2 is SQIVND (reference sequence). This CDR3 is built from 18 residues. The CDR3 loop is CASSISTDRALEFYGYTF. DNA of the CDR3: TGTGCCAGTAGTATATCAACAGACAGGGCCCTAGAGTTCTATGGCTACACCTTC. The whole variable domain, filled in from reference TRBV19 and TRBJ1-2, reads DGGITQSPKYLFRKEGQNVTLSCEQNLNHDAMYWYRQDPGQGLRLIYYSQIVNDFQKGDIAEGYSVSREKKESFPLTVTSAQKNPTAFYLCASSISTDRALEFYGYTFGSGTRLTVV.

The chain has TRBV7-2 and TRBJ1-2; TRBD1 is a possible D gene (6 bases). The V and J ends lost 4 bases and 6 bases respectively, with 12 bases between them. Germline CDR1 is SGHTA and CDR2 is FQGNSA. The CDR3 covers 13 residues. This CDR3 reads CASSSGQLHGYTF. The DNA for the CDR3 is TGTGCCAGCAGCTCCGGACAGTTACATGGCTACACCTTC.

V is TRBV10-3 and J is TRBJ1-3; possible D gene TRBD1, 5 bases. Trimming stripped 6 bases from V and 0 bases from J, with 12 bases between. The CDR3 sequence is 15 residues long. Germline-derived CDR1 and CDR2 are ENHRY and SYGVKD. Here the CDR3 DNA reads TGTGCCATCAGGCAGACAGTCAACTCTGGAAACACCATATATTTT. This translates into CAIRQTVNSGNTIYF.

This clone was counted between two and nine times. The J gene is TRBJ1-2, the V gene TRBV7-9, with 7 bases that match TRBD1. The V gene end was trimmed by 3 bases and the J gene end by 8 bases; junction bases not matched to a gene: 9. The CDR3 contains 14 residues. Germline CDR1 SEHNR, CDR2 FQNEAQ (reference sequence). For the CDR3, the DNA is TGTGCCAGCAGCTTCCCAGAGGGGGCGCGCGGCTACACCTTC. This sequence encodes CASSFPEGARGYTF.

The CDR3 region has the DNA TGTGCCAGCAGTGGTAGGGGAAGTTATAATTCACCCCTCCACTTT. Encoded protein: CASSGRGSYNSPLHF. This sequence joins TRBV25-1 and TRBJ1-6, with D possibly TRBD1 on 5 matching bases. Germline CDR1 MGHDK, CDR2 SYGVNS. Trimming removed 4 bases at V and 4 bases at J, with 11 bases between. This CDR3 is 15 amino acids long.

This chain connects TRBV7-9 to TRBJ2-7, with 8 nucleotides matching TRBD2. This CDR3 has 16 residues. The trim removed 6 bases at V and 2 bases at J, leaving 12 bases unmatched. Germline V gene data show CDR1 as SEHNR and CDR2 as FQNEAQ (reference sequence). The chain's CDR3 is CASSQNLGLGTYEQYF. CDR3 bases: TGTGCCAGCAGTCAGAATCTGGGACTAGGAACCTACGAGCAGTACTTC.

This rearrangement joins TRBV21-1 to TRBJ2-7; TRBD1, the table's D call, was not compared with the DNA. TRBV21-1 represents a pseudogene. The CDR3 consists of 15 residues. The CDR3 reads CASSKTGGLSYEQYF. The CDR3 DNA reads as TGTGCCAGCAGCAAAACAGGGGGCCTCTCCTACGAGCAGTACTTC.

The chain employs TRBV30 and TRBJ2-3; 13 bases agree with TRBD2. The CDR3 spans 16 residues. V was pared by 1 base and J by 3 bases, with 4 bases of the junction left unmatched. In germline, CDR1 is GTSNPN, CDR2 SVGIG (reference sequence). The CDR3 region is CAWSDPGLAGTDTQYF. CDR3 nucleotides: TGTGCCTGGAGTGACCCGGGACTAGCGGGGACAGATACGCAGTATTTT.

The count of this clone is one. The chain combines TRBV4-1 with TRBJ1-5; D unresolved. This CDR3 spans 14 amino acids. The V end was cut by 2 bases, the J end by 5 bases, with 10 bases between. Germline V gives CDR1 MGHRA, CDR2 YSYEKL. Written as DNA, the CDR3 is TGCGCCAGCAGCCAATCCGGGAGTGATCAGCCCCAGCATTTT. Translating gives CASSQSGSDQPQHF.

The chain has TRBV7-2 and TRBJ2-3; no clear D gene. The CDR3 is made up of 17 amino acids. The V end was cut by 7 bases, the J end by 1 base, with 21 bases between. Germline lookup yields CDR1 SGHTA and CDR2 FQGNSA. The CDR3 coding sequence is TGTGCCAGCACCCCCTCGAGTTCCGGATGGGGCACAGATACGCAGTATTTT. Translated, it gives CASTPSSSGWGTDTQYF.

This chain links TRBV5-4 with TRBJ2-2; unclear D gene. The CDR3 contains 17 residues. Looked up from germline, CDR1 is SGHNT and CDR2 is YYREEE (reference sequence). V was shortened by 0 bases and J by 6 bases, with 18 bases between the two germline ends. CDR3 DNA: TGTGCCAGCAGCTTGGACCCCTTCGCTTTTGAGGCCGGGGAGCTGTTTTTT. Protein sequence: CASSLDPFAFEAGELFF.

The V call is TRBV5-8, the J call TRBJ1-5, with no clear D. This CDR3 has 14 amino acids. The ends were cut back, 0 bases at V and 4 bases at J, with 8 bases in the middle. Germline V gives CDR1 SGHTS, CDR2 YDEGEE. CDR3 in DNA: TGTGCCAGCAGCTTGGGATGGGCTAATCAGCCCCAGCATTTT. Its protein is CASSLGWANQPQHF.

V is TRBV19 and J is TRBJ2-1, with D uncertain. V lost 3 bases and J lost 6, with 9 bases in between. Germline V CDR1 and CDR2: LNHDA, SQIVND (reference sequence). CDR3 length: 13 amino acids. Here the CDR3 DNA reads TGTGCCAGTAGTATGGGTAAACGCAATGAGCAGTTCTTC. It codes for CASSMGKRNEQFF.

V and J are TRBV11-3 and TRBJ2-5, with D perhaps being TRBD1 or TRBD2 (5 bases each). CDR3 length: 15 amino acids. Trimming shortened V by 1 base and J by 1 base, and 10 bases separated the two germline ends. The germline gives CDR1 SGHNT, CDR2 YENEEA. CDR3 residues: CASSLGGAAQETQYF. The DNA for the CDR3 is TGTGCCAGCAGCTTAGGAGGGGCGGCCCAAGAGACCCAGTACTTC.

The chain employs TRBV27 and TRBJ1-4, with 9 bases identical to TRBD1. Germline V gives CDR1 MNHEY, CDR2 SMNVEV (reference sequence). The CDR3 is 15 amino acids. V was clipped by 5 bases and J by 7 bases; unmatched bases: 8. CDR3 nucleotides: TGTGCCAGCAGTCCTTCCGGGACAGGGTTTGAAAAACTGTTTTTT. Translating it yields CASSPSGTGFEKLFF.

This CDR3 is CASSWTSQETQYF. The CDR3 nucleotides read TGTGCCAGCAGTTGGACGAGCCAAGAGACCCAGTACTTC. This rearrangement joins TRBV28 to TRBJ2-5; D not certain. The length of the CDR3 is 13 residues. Trimming left V 4 bases short and J 1 base short, with 7 bases between. Germline V gene lookup returns CDR1 MDHEN and CDR2 SYDVKM.